What follows is one T cell receptor (beta chain) and its context. The antigen remains unidentified. One end of the junction is discordant with germline, which a read error may explain. Researchers used genomic DNA as the template to profile TCR beta VDJ and CDR3. MiXCR, applied by TCRdb to the reads, yields one record per CDR3 protein. Of 400,000 to 450,000 distinct CDR3 sequences detected, 65% to 75% appear once; the ten largest clones hold 4%. The data were taken from a study of CD8+CD57+ T cells in acquired aplastic anemia. Study information: Sorting CD4+ and CD8+ cells gave DNA averaging roughly 3.2 ug. CD4+ cells from healthy donors averaged approximately 11 million reads. Study-wide findings and caveats: Patients and controls had CD8+ Simpson's diversity values that were not significantly distinct. Patients and controls shared twenty-nine CD8+ CDR3 sequences.

Germline V lookup: CDR1 SGHTA, CDR2 FQGNSA. This CDR3 has 14 amino acids. The chain employs TRBV7-2 and TRBJ1-4; tentatively, D is TRBD1 (5 bases). The receptor was derived from a human donor in good health, serving as a control. The sequencing sample was made of sorted CD4+, CD8+, or CD8+CD57+ T cells (not recorded which) from PBMCs. Written as DNA, the CDR3 is TGTGCCAGCGGTCTCGACGGGACGGATGATTCACCCCTTTTT. It codes for CASGLDGTDDSPLF.